This T cell receptor (beta chain) was sequenced in a study of cytomegalovirus exposure and HLA in healthy donors. Study-level results: A reported reduction in N-insertions relative to the approximately 640-donor mean was seen in an Asian-associated ancestry cluster in a later analysis.

Germline V gene lookup returns CDR1 MNHEY and CDR2 SVGAGI. Losses at the gene ends were 0 bases for V and 4 bases for J; bases not matched to a gene: 6. CDR3 size: 15 residues. A remark on this clone: Its target is not known.

Primers included in the PCR were 60 Vbeta and 13 Jbeta primers. Assay: immunoSEQ multiplex PCR; the TCRdb copy retains only in-frame clones and omits some. In total, the table holds fewer than 85,000 clones. V usage is TRBV6-5 and J usage is TRBJ2-7; 7 positions agree with TRBD1. The TCR comes from a man aged 45-65 years in good health and CMV-seropositive. What was sequenced was PBMCs. The CDR3 is CASSYSRRGPYEQYV. The DNA of the CDR3 is TGTGCCAGCAGTTACTCCAGAAGGGGGCCTTACGAGCAGTACGTC.